This T cell receptor beta chain was captured in a study of OX40 agonist ivuxolimab in advanced cancers. As for the study more broadly: Ivuxolimab, which targeted the costimulatory receptor OX40 (CD134), was an agonistic, fully human IgG2 monoclonal antibody. Peripheral TCRbeta sequencing was intended to test whether TCR sequence diversity was altered and clonal T-cell expansion was caused by ivuxolimab. Of the approximately 50 patients in dose escalation, some 20 had hepatocellular carcinoma, some 15 had melanoma, 9 had renal cell carcinoma and 9 had head and neck cancer. Intravenous ivuxolimab was administered to patients every 2 weeks at six dose levels: 0.01, 0.1, 0.3, 1.5, 3 and 10 mg/kg. The paper covers the monotherapy dose-escalation part of the phase I ivuxolimab trial, which included N = 52 patients. The dose-escalation cohort was roughly 80% male with a mean age of about 65 years, ranging from roughly 23 to 90. Patients were allowed to have had prior anti-PD-1, anti-PD-L1 or anti-CTLA-4 therapy, and around 43% of the dose-escalation patients had been treated with checkpoint inhibitors. Partial responses were achieved by three dose-escalation patients, of whom one had hepatocellular carcinoma and two had cutaneous melanoma.

Here is what the overall study found, with its caveats: The antigen specificity of the clonally expanded peripheral T cells was not determined. Low levels of normalized T-cell clonal expansion were also shown by some nonresponding patients. At doses of 0.1 to 3.0 mg/kg, clonal expansion of both CD4+ and CD8+ T cells in blood was seen between baseline and week 6. In the 0.1-3.0 mg/kg groups, partial responders had among the lowest normalized peripheral clonal expansion, particularly in CD8+ T cells. On average, CD8+ T cells showed more expanded clones than CD4+ T cells after ivuxolimab.

Patients with a history of autoimmune disease or receiving systemic immunosuppression were excluded from the trial. Peripheral blood for TCR sequencing was collected from all dose cohorts at baseline, on cycle 4 day 1, and on cycle 7 day 1. Samples came from an open-label, multicenter, first-in-human phase I dose-escalation trial of ivuxolimab. Adults with locally advanced or metastatic melanoma, renal cell, hepatocellular, or head and neck squamous cell carcinoma were enrolled in the trial. Before TCR sequencing, CD4+ T cells and CD8+ T cells were sorted from peripheral blood as separate populations. Genomic DNA was extracted from sorted cells for sequencing of the TCRbeta CDR3 region. TCRbeta CDR3 regions were sequenced using the immunoSEQ Assay. TCRdb carries this immuneACCESS record with in-frame sequences only. Its versions omit some clonotypes, under half of them owing to an unresolved V gene in the studies checked, with the rest unexplained. The sample contains about 79,000 clones, roughly 80% of them found a single time. Jointly, the top ten make up more than 3.5% of the sample.

Concerning this clone: It lacks a known antigen. Base quality data are lacking; no much larger clone is found one base away.

The trim is 0 bases for V and 4 bases for J, with a gap of 11 bases between the germline ends. Its CDR3 holds 15 amino acids, cysteine through phenylalanine. The entry retains the CDR3 DNA only, 45 bases that are in frame from base 1. The germline V gene encodes CDR1 SGHRS and CDR2 YFSETQ. Sequences were derived from CD4+ or CD8+ T cells sorted from blood, sampled in a trial of the OX40 agonist ivuxolimab. The rearrangement joined TRBV5-1 to TRBJ2-1; the D gene is tentatively TRBD1 or TRBD2, each matching 5 bases. The clonotype comes from an adult with an advanced solid tumor such as melanoma, head and neck, liver or kidney cancer. Read as DNA, the sequence is TGCGCCAGCAGCTTGGGTGGGACGGTTTACAATGAGCAGTTCTTC. Translated, it gives CASSLGGTVYNEQFF. Supplemented by the reference TRBV5-1 and TRBJ2-1 proteins around the CDR3, the complete variable domain is KAGVTQTPRYLIKTRGQQVTLSCSPISGHRSVSWYQQTPGQGLQFLFEYFSETQRNKGNFPGRFSGRQFSNSRSEMNVSTLELGDSALYLCASSLGGTVYNEQFFGPGTRLTVL.